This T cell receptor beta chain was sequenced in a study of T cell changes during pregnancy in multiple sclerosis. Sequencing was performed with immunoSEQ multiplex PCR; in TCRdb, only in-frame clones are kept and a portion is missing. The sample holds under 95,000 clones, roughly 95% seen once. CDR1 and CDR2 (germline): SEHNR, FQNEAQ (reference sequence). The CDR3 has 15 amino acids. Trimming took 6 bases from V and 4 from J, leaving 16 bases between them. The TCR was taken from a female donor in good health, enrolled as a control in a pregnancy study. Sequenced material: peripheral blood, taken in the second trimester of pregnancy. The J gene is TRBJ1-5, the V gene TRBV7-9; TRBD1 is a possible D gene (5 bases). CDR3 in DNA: TGTGCCAGCAGTCCCCCCCCCAGGGTAAATCAGCCCCAGCATTTT. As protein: CASSPPPRVNQPQHF.